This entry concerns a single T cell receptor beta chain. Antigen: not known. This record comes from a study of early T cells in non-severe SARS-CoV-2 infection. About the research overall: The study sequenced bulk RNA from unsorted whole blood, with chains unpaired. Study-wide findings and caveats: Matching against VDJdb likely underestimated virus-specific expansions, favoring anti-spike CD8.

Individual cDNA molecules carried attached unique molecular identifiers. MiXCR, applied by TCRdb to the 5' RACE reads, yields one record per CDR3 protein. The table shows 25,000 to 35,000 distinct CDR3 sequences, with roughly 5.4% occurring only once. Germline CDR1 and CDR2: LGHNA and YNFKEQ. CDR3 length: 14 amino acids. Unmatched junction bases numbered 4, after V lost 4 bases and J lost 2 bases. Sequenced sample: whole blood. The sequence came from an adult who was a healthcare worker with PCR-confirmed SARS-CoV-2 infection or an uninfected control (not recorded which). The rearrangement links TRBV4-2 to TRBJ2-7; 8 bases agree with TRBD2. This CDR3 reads CASSPTSGTYEQYF. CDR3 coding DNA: TGTGCCAGCAGCCCTACTAGCGGAACCTACGAGCAGTACTTC.